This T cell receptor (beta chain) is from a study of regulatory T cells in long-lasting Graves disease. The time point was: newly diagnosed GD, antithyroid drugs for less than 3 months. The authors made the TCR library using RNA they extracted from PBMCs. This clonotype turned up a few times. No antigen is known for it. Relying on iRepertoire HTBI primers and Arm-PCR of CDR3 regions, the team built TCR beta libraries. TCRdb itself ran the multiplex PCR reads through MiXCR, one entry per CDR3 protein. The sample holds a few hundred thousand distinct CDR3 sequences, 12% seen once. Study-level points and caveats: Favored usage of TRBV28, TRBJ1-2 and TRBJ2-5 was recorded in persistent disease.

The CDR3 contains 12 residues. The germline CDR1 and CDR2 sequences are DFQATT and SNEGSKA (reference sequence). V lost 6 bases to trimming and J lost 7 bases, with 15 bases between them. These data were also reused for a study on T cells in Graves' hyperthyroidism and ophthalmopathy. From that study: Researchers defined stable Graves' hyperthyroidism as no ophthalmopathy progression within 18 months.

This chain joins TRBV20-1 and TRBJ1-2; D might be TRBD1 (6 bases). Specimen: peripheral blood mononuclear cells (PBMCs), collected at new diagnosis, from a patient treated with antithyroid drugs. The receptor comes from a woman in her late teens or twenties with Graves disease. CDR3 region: CSAAGGAVGYTF. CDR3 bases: TGCAGTGCCGCGGGGGGCGCGGTTGGCTACACCTTC.